This T cell receptor beta chain appears in the sequencing data of a study of PD-1 blockade in classical Hodgkin lymphoma. Relapse after autologous stem cell transplantation occurred in every patient, and brentuximab vedotin exposure varied. CDR3 length: 13 residues. Germline CDR1 is MNHNS and CDR2 is SASEGT. Trimming took 7 bases from V and 7 from J, leaving 11 bases between them. TCRdb's table, derived via immunoSEQ multiplex PCR, lists solely in-frame clones and lacks some. The top ten clones hold roughly 27% of a sample with roughly 16,000 clones, around 80% of them seen once. The material was peripheral blood mononuclear cells (PBMCs), obtained before the second cycle of nivolumab. This TCR derives from a human donor with classical Hodgkin lymphoma. The chain carries TRBV6-1 and TRBJ1-6, with D possibly matching TRBD1 (6 bases). This chain's CDR3 is CASIPGENSPLHF. DNA of the CDR3: TGTGCCAGCATTCCAGGGGAGAATTCACCCCTCCACTTT.